One sample yielded the 27 T cell receptor beta chains listed below, sequenced in a study of cytomegalovirus exposure and HLA in healthy donors. Vbeta (60) and Jbeta (13) primers were used in the PCR. Sequenced by immunoSEQ multiplex PCR; TCRdb stores in-frame clones only, minus some. The sample contains 150,000 to 200,000 clones, 65% to 85% of which appear only once. Material: PBMCs. The receptor set was obtained from a girl aged 10-17 years in good health and CMV-seropositive.

This clone occurred once. The chain is built from TRBV27 and TRBJ1-1, with D possibly being TRBD1 (5 bases). CDR1 and CDR2 from the germline V gene are MNHEY and SMNVEV (reference sequence). The CDR3 covers 16 residues. Trimming pared 1 base from V and 1 base from J, leaving 13 bases between. In nucleotides, the CDR3 is TGTGCCAGCAGTTTATTGGGACTCACCGAGAACACTGAAGCTTTCTTT. It specifies CASSLLGLTENTEAFF.

V and J are TRBV9 and TRBJ2-7; TRBD2 matches 8 bases. The CDR3 runs to 15 residues. Germline values: CDR1 SGDLS, CDR2 YYNGEE. The V and J ends lost 4 bases and 3 bases, in that order; junction bases with no gene match: 9. CDR3 protein: CASSTTSGAFYEQYF. The CDR3 coding sequence is TGTGCCAGCAGCACCACTAGCGGAGCTTTCTACGAGCAGTACTTC. The full variable domain, rest sourced from reference TRBV9 and TRBJ2-7, is DSGVTQTPKHLITATGQRVTLRCSPRSGDLSVYWYQQSLDQGLQFLIQYYNGEERAKGNILERFSAQQFPDLHSELNLSSLELGDSALYFCASSTTSGAFYEQYFGPGTRLTVT.

The V and J genes are TRBV2 and TRBJ2-3; 8 bases are a match to TRBD1. V lost 6 bases to trimming and J lost 5 bases; unmatched junction nucleotides: 10. Per germline, CDR1 SNHLY and CDR2 FYNNEI. The CDR3 extends over 15 amino acids. Written as DNA, the CDR3 is TGTGCCAGCAGGGGTACAGGGGGTGAAAAAGATACGCAGTATTTT. Translating gives CASRGTGGEKDTQYF.

Here the CDR3 reads CASSLAGGIGQPQHF. DNA of the CDR3: TGTGCCAGCAGCTTAGCGGGGGGGATCGGCCAGCCCCAGCATTTT. This chain joins TRBV7-2 and TRBJ1-5; maybe TRBD1 (5 bases). In germline, CDR1 is SGHTA, CDR2 FQGNSA. V was pared by 0 bases and J by 7 bases, with 13 bases between. The CDR3 is 15 residues long.

This clone was counted once. This chain links TRBV4-1 with TRBJ2-5, with 8 bases matching TRBD2. The J call is doubtful: the DNA matches TRBJ2-7 better. Germline V gene sequence: CDR1 MGHRA, CDR2 YSYEKL. CDR3 size: 15 residues. CDR3 sequence (DNA): TGCGCCAGCAGCCAAGATCGGGGGGGAGGGTTCGAGCAGTACTTC. Residues: CASSQDRGGGFEQYF.

V gene TRBV5-1 combines with J gene TRBJ1-3, with D tentatively TRBD1 (5 bases). V lost 2 bases, J lost 0 bases, and 18 bases lay in between. The CDR3 is 18 residues long. Germline assignment: CDR1 SGHRS and CDR2 YFSETQ. The CDR3 region is CASSFDPATASSGNTIYF. The CDR3 DNA reads as TGCGCCAGCAGCTTCGACCCTGCGACAGCGAGCTCTGGAAACACCATATATTTT.

J is TRBJ1-5 and V is TRBV2; D gene unclear. The V gene lost 10 bases and the J gene lost 0 bases, with 10 bases spanning the gap. CDR1 is SNHLY and CDR2 is FYNNEI in the germline V gene. This CDR3 has 13 residues. CDR3 sequence (DNA): TGTGCCACAAGGCGGGATAGCAATCAGCCCCAGCATTTT. Translation: CATRRDSNQPQHF.

The rearrangement joins TRBV5-6 to TRBJ2-7, with TRBD1 matching 9 bases. The CDR3 is 16 residues long. J lost 4 bases, V lost 5 bases, and 13 bases had no gene match. Germline V gene lookup returns CDR1 SGHDT and CDR2 YYEEEE. CDR3 loop: CASRYAGTGQEYEQYF. Written as DNA, the CDR3 is TGTGCCAGCAGATACGCCGGGACAGGGCAGGAATACGAGCAGTACTTC.

V usage is TRBV5-1 and J usage is TRBJ1-2; D perhaps matches TRBD1 (6 bases). V lost 1 base and J lost 4, with 11 bases in between. CDR3 length: 14 amino acids. Germline V gene sequence: CDR1 SGHRS, CDR2 YFSETQ. The CDR3, as DNA: TGCGCCAGCAGCTTGCTAACAGGGCTCTATGGCTACACCTTC. This sequence encodes CASSLLTGLYGYTF.

This clone appeared a few times. This chain connects TRBV25-1 to TRBJ2-2, with 12 bases matching TRBD2. The germline CDR1 and CDR2 sequences are MGHDK and SYGVNS. J lost 5 bases, V lost 6 bases, and 4 bases had no gene match. This CDR3 has 15 residues. This CDR3 is CASRGLAGQTGELFF. CDR3 sequence (DNA): TGTGCCAGCAGGGGACTAGCGGGCCAGACCGGGGAGCTGTTTTTT.

The chain couples TRBV29-1 to TRBJ1-2, with 7 bases matching TRBD1. V trimming: 7 bases; J trimming: 3 bases; junction bases outside the gene matches: 2. This CDR3 is 11 amino acids long. Germline V gene sequence: CDR1 SQVTM, CDR2 ANQGSEA. In nucleotides, the CDR3 is TGCAGCGCTGGGACAGACTATGGCTACACCTTC. This codes for CSAGTDYGYTF.

This sequence joins TRBV10-2 and TRBJ2-7, with a possible D match to TRBD2 (6 bases). The CDR3 totals 15 residues. Per germline, CDR1 WSHSY and CDR2 SAAADI. V dropped 2 bases and J dropped 0 bases, with 11 bases sitting between them. The DNA of the CDR3 is TGCGCCAGCAGTGAGGAAACTAGCTCCTCCTACGAGCAGTACTTC. It codes for CASSEETSSSYEQYF.

The chain is built from TRBV27 and TRBJ1-1; possible D gene TRBD1, 5 bases. This CDR3 comprises 12 residues. Germline V gives CDR1 MNHEY, CDR2 SMNVEV (reference sequence). Trimming cost V 6 bases and J 5 bases, with 10 bases left between them. DNA for the CDR3: TGTGCCAGCAGCCGGGGGGTAACTGAAGCTTTCTTT. Its translation is CASSRGVTEAFF.

CDR3 DNA: TGTGCCAGCAGCGTAGAGAATATTGCGTTTGGCTACACCTTC. This translates into CASSVENIAFGYTF. This chain uses TRBV9 with TRBJ1-2; no firm D call. The germline V gene has CDR1 SGDLS and CDR2 YYNGEE. Trimming cost V 0 bases and J 7 bases, with 13 bases left between them. CDR3 length equals 14 residues.

V usage is TRBV10-1 and J usage is TRBJ2-2, with TRBD1 as a possible D gene (6 bases). Trimming took 4 bases from V and 7 from J, leaving 10 bases between them. The V gene's germline CDR1 is WNHNN and CDR2 SYGVQD (reference sequence). This CDR3 is 13 amino acids long. CDR3 DNA sequence: TGCGCCAGCAGTGGGACAGTGAACGGGGAGCTGTTTTTT. This gives the protein CASSGTVNGELFF.

The V gene is TRBV11-2, the J gene TRBJ2-7, with D unresolved. The CDR3 length is 14 residues. V was clipped by 3 bases and J by 2 bases, with 11 bases between them. Germline CDR1 is SGHAT and CDR2 is FQNNGV. CDR3: CASSFERGPYEQYF. In nucleotides, the CDR3 is TGTGCCAGCAGCTTTGAGAGAGGCCCCTACGAGCAGTACTTC.

This clone appeared a few times. The chain recombines TRBV6-4 with TRBJ2-1, with TRBD2 matching over 8 bases. Trimming cost V 4 bases and J 10 bases; bases outside gene matches: 6. Germline V CDR1 and CDR2: MRHNA, SNTAGT. The CDR3 has 13 amino acids. The CDR3 DNA reads TGTGCCAGCAGTGGCCCGGGGGGGGCGGAGCAGTTCTTC. This sequence encodes CASSGPGGAEQFF.

The rearrangement links TRBV27 to TRBJ2-3; 8 bases are a match to TRBD2. This CDR3 is built from 15 residues. Germline values: CDR1 MNHEY, CDR2 SMNVEV (reference sequence). V lost 5 bases, J lost 0 bases, and 4 bases stayed unmatched. CDR3 amino acids: CASSGSGASTDTQYF. The CDR3 coding sequence is TGTGCCAGCAGTGGTAGCGGGGCTAGCACAGATACGCAGTATTTT.

The V gene is TRBV6-1, the J gene TRBJ2-1, with 12 bases matching TRBD2. Germline-derived CDR1 and CDR2 are MNHNS and SASEGT. With V trimmed by 7 bases and J by 8 bases, 6 bases remained unmatched. This CDR3 contains 14 residues. CDR3 nucleotides: TGTGCCAGCAAATCGACTAGCGGGAGTTATGAGCAGTTCTTC. Encoded protein: CASKSTSGSYEQFF.

In its sample, this clone was seen a few times. The chain has TRBV4-3 and TRBJ2-3; possible D gene TRBD2, 6 bases. Trimming stripped 1 base from V and 0 bases from J, with 8 bases between. The CDR3 has 15 residues. Germline assignment: CDR1 LGHNA and CDR2 YSLEER. CDR3 bases: TGCGCCAGCAGCCAAGCCGGGACTAGCACAGATACGCAGTATTTT. This sequence encodes CASSQAGTSTDTQYF.

The chain couples TRBV7-3 to TRBJ1-1; D remains unclear. The CDR3 has 13 residues. V lost 5 bases and J 1 base, leaving 8 bases between the germline ends. Germline V gene lookup returns CDR1 SGHTA and CDR2 FQGTGA. CDR3 loop: CASSTRRNTEAFF. Written as DNA, the CDR3 is TGTGCCAGCAGCACGAGGAGGAACACTGAAGCTTTCTTT.

This chain's CDR3 is CASSLDGSGANVLTF. CDR3 in DNA: TGCGCCAGCAGCTTGGACGGGTCTGGGGCCAACGTCCTGACTTTC. This chain connects TRBV5-1 to TRBJ2-6; D is uncertain. CDR1 is SGHRS and CDR2 is YFSETQ in the germline V gene. With 0 bases removed from V and 1 base from J, the gap between germline ends came to 5 bases. The CDR3 is made up of 15 amino acids.

A few counts support this clone. The CDR3 DNA follows: TGTGCCAGCAGCCAAGCAGGGGCCGCTTTCTTT. It translates to CASSQAGAAFF. This rearrangement joins TRBV6-5 to TRBJ1-1; a possible D gene is TRBD1 (6 bases). Between the trimmed V and J ends, which lost 6 bases and 11 bases, there was a span of 13 bases. This CDR3 contains 11 residues. Germline V gene data show CDR1 as MNHEY and CDR2 as SVGAGI.

This clone was detected once. The gene calls are TRBV6-4 and TRBJ2-5, with TRBD2 matching 7 bases. This CDR3 contains 15 residues. The V and J ends lost 6 bases and 1 base, in that order; junction bases with no gene match: 8. Germline V gene data show CDR1 as MRHNA and CDR2 as SNTAGT. CDR3 sequence: CASSPSTSTQETQYF. CDR3 DNA: TGTGCCAGCAGCCCCTCGACTAGCACCCAAGAGACCCAGTACTTC.

This clone was detected a few times. This chain links TRBV6-1 with TRBJ2-3, with 7 bases aligning to TRBD1. The CDR3 is 15 amino acids. The germline V gene has CDR1 MNHNS and CDR2 SASEGT. V dropped 7 bases and J dropped 0; count of bases not matched to a gene: 7. The CDR3 spells CASTTQTGSTDTQYF. The CDR3, as DNA: TGTGCCAGCACCACCCAGACAGGGAGCACAGATACGCAGTATTTT.

The J gene is TRBJ2-1, the V gene TRBV10-3; D may be TRBD2 (6 bases). Germline CDR1 ENHRY, CDR2 SYGVKD. This CDR3 region has 11 residues. V was shortened by 2 bases and J by 12 bases, with 8 bases between the two germline ends. Here the CDR3 DNA reads TGTGCCATCAGTGAGGGGACTGCGCAGTTCTTC. Encoded protein: CAISEGTAQFF.

This clone appeared a single time. The chain has TRBV5-1 and TRBJ2-7, with 10 bases identical to TRBD1. The V segment lost 4 bases and the J segment 6 bases; nucleotides outside the gene matches: 10. The CDR3 has 15 amino acids. CDR1 SGHRS and CDR2 YFSETQ come from the germline V gene. This CDR3 is CASSMPGQGTGEQYF. The DNA of the CDR3 is TGCGCCAGCAGCATGCCGGGACAGGGGACGGGCGAGCAGTACTTC. Filled out from reference TRBV5-1 and TRBJ2-7, the complete variable domain reads KAGVTQTPRYLIKTRGQQVTLSCSPISGHRSVSWYQQTPGQGLQFLFEYFSETQRNKGNFPGRFSGRQFSNSRSEMNVSTLELGDSALYLCASSMPGQGTGEQYFGPGTRLTVT.